This T cell receptor beta chain derives from a study of shared clonotypes between healthy human individuals. The DNA input per sorted-subset replicate PCR was around 200 ng, corresponding to some 27,000 T cell genomes. The data were produced by immunoSEQ multiplex PCR, yet TCRdb's version contains in-frame clones alone and is incomplete. The sample shows roughly 2.5 million clones, approximately 90% of them seen only once. Germline-derived CDR1 and CDR2 are KGHSH and LQKENI. The V gene lost 3 bases and the J gene lost 7 bases, with 10 bases spanning the gap. The length of the CDR3 is 14 residues. Sequencing input: naive CD4+ T cells sorted from blood. The subset here: CD45RA+ positively selected. The clonotype originates from a man aged 18 to 29 in good health. The chain links TRBV18 to TRBJ1-6; D ambiguous. The CDR3 DNA reads as TGTGCCAGCTCACCTCCGGGGAAGAATTCACCCCTCCACTTT. Translating it yields CASSPPGKNSPLHF.